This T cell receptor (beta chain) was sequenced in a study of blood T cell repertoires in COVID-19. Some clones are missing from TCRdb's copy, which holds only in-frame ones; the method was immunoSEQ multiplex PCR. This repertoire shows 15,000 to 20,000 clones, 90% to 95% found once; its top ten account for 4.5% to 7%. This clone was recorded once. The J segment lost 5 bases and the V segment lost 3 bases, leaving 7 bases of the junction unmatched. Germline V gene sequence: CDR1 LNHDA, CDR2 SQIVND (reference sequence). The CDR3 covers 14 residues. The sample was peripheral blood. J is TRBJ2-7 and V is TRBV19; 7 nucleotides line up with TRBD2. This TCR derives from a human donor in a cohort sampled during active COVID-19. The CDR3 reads CASSMGGSLNEQYF. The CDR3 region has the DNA TGTGCCAGTAGTATGGGCGGGAGTTTGAACGAGCAGTACTTC.